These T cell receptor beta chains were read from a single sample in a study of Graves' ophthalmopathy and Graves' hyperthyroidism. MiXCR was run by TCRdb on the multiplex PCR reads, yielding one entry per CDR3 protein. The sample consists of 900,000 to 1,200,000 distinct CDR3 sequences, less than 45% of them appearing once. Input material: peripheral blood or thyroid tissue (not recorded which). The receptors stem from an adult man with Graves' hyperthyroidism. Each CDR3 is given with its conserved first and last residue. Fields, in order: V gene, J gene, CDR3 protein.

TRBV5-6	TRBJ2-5	CASSVVRETQYF
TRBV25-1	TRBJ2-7	CASSLLALEQYF
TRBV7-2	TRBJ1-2	CASSLIRVGYGYTF
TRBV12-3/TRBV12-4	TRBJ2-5	CASSLGAQGQTQYF
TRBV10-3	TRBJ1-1	CAISEPDRRPFSEAFF
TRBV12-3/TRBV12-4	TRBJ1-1	CASSLTGQGTEAFF
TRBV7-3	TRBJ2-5	CASSSVTPTGESETQYF
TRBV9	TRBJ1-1	CASSETGHGKTQAFF
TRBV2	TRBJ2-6	CASSDQGANVLTF
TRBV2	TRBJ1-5	CASSDGRNQPQHF